This TCR beta chain was recorded in a study of cytomegalovirus exposure and HLA in healthy donors. Study conclusions and caveats: The study recorded 150 to 200 TCR beta chains that were cytomegalovirus-associated. Information on immune exposure was restricted to one variable (CMV serostatus). Rare sequences made up most TCRs, while some public TCRs were found in many donors.

Primers: 60 Vbeta forward and 13 Jbeta reverse. Measured with immunoSEQ multiplex PCR; TCRdb has only the in-frame clones, and not every one. The sample gives 120,000 to 150,000 clones, less than 85% of which show up once; less than 2% is in the top ten. Comment on this clone: Its specificity is not known.

The V gene's germline CDR1 is LNHDA and CDR2 SQIVND (reference sequence). The CDR3 spans 12 residues. V was trimmed by 9 bases and J by 6 bases, leaving 15 bases between them. The sample comprised PBMCs. The V and J genes are TRBV19 and TRBJ2-7, with D possibly TRBD2 on 5 matching bases. The clonotype was recovered from a man aged 40-50 years in good health and CMV-seronegative. CDR3 sequence reads: CASTPTGSEQYF. CDR3 in DNA: TGTGCCAGCACCCCAACGGGATCCGAGCAGTACTTC.